The clone carrying this T cell receptor (beta chain) was found a few times. Profiled with immunoSEQ multiplex PCR; TCRdb holds only in-frame clones, not every one. The table lists over 75,000 clones, 60% to 85% of them singletons, with 15% to 20% in the top ten. CDR1 is LNHDA, CDR2 SQIVND, per germline (reference sequence). Trimming took off 6 bases at V and 8 bases at J, with 13 bases between the two ends. The CDR3 is made up of 12 amino acids. This sample stems from a study of blood T cell repertoires in COVID-19. Study details: Donors in the United States, Italy and Spain gave samples during acute or convalescent COVID-19.

Sequences were obtained from peripheral blood. The chain uses TRBV19 and TRBJ1-2; D possibly corresponds to TRBD1 (6 bases). The receptor was isolated from a human donor in a cohort sampled during active COVID-19. CDR3 loop: CASRLQGSGYTF. DNA of the CDR3: TGTGCCAGTAGGCTACAGGGAAGCGGCTACACCTTC.